The 8 T cell receptor beta chains below come from one sample, sequenced in a study of T cells in tuberculosis. The assay was immunoSEQ multiplex PCR, and TCRdb's table has in-frame clones only and misses some. The repertoire holds around 22,000 clones, with roughly 95% as singletons. Sequences were obtained from PBMCs. These receptor sequences come from a donor aged 10 to 29 with latent tuberculosis or without tuberculosis infection.

This clone was found once. The rearrangement joins TRBV5-1 to TRBJ2-5, with a weak D call TRBD1 (7 bases). Per germline, CDR1 SGHRS and CDR2 YFSETQ. CDR3 size: 14 residues. V was shortened by 3 bases and J by 2 bases, with 11 bases between the two germline ends. CDR3 sequence: CASSSGGQQETQYF. The CDR3 bases are TGCGCCAGCAGCTCCGGGGGACAGCAAGAGACCCAGTACTTC.

The chain combines TRBV21-1 with TRBJ2-3; the listed D gene, TRBD2, was not tested against the DNA. TRBV21-1 is designated a pseudogene. CDR3 length: 17 residues. The CDR3 loop reads CASSIPPGLFHTDTQYF. The CDR3 nucleotides read TGTGCCAGCAGCATACCGCCGGGACTTTTTCACACAGATACGCAGTATTTT.

The chain combines TRBV6-5 with TRBJ2-3; maybe TRBD1 (6 bases). V gave up 5 bases and J gave up 0 bases, with 9 bases separating them. The CDR3 contains 14 residues. The germline V gene encodes CDR1 MNHEY and CDR2 SVGAGI. The CDR3 region has the DNA TGTGCCAGCAGTCGCGGACAGAGCACAGATACGCAGTATTTT. It yields the protein CASSRGQSTDTQYF.

This chain uses TRBV12-5 with TRBJ2-7; the match to TRBD1 covers 10 bases. This CDR3 contains 15 residues. Germline V CDR1 and CDR2: LGHNT, FRNRAP. Trimming removed 7 bases from V and 4 bases from J; junction bases left unmatched: 10. The chain's CDR3 is CASASGQGEWYEQYF. In nucleotides, the CDR3 is TGTGCTAGTGCCTCCGGACAGGGGGAATGGTACGAGCAGTACTTC.

This chain connects TRBV4-1 to TRBJ2-2; 7 bases line up with TRBD1. Germline V gives CDR1 MGHRA, CDR2 YSYEKL. The junction had 3 bases not matched to a gene; V was cut back by 2 bases and J by 6 bases. The CDR3 is 14 residues long. CDR3 sequence: CASSQRTGPGELFF. The CDR3 region has the DNA TGCGCCAGCAGCCAAAGGACAGGCCCCGGGGAGCTGTTTTTT.

The chain carries TRBV19 and TRBJ2-3, with D uncertain. Germline V gene sequence: CDR1 LNHDA, CDR2 SQIVND (reference sequence). The CDR3 sequence is 13 residues long. The ends were cut back, 6 bases at V and 0 bases at J, with 7 bases in the middle. CDR3 sequence: CASRSSSTDTQYF. CDR3 coding DNA: TGTGCCAGTAGGAGCTCTAGCACAGATACGCAGTATTTT.

This sequence joins TRBV19 and TRBJ2-7, with a tentative D call TRBD1 (6 bases). The CDR3 has 13 amino acids. Between the trimmed V and J ends, which lost 5 bases and 6 bases, there was a span of 14 bases. In germline, CDR1 is LNHDA, CDR2 SQIVND (reference sequence). Here the CDR3 DNA reads TGTGCCAGTAGTTCCGGGACATCGGGCGAGCAGTACGTC. It encodes CASSSGTSGEQYV.

This clone appeared a single time. J is TRBJ2-3 and V is TRBV5-8; TRBD2 aligns across 9 bases. The CDR3 sequence is 18 residues long. Germline V gene lookup returns CDR1 SGHTS and CDR2 YDEGEE. V trimming: 3 bases; J trimming: 1 base; junction bases outside the gene matches: 12. The CDR3 nucleotides read TGTGCCAGCAGCTGGGGATCTGCTGCGGGGGGGGGCACAGATACGCAGTATTTT. Encoded protein: CASSWGSAAGGGTDTQYF. Full variable domain (remainder filled in from reference TRBV5-8 and TRBJ2-3): EAGVTQSPTHLIKTRGQQATLRCSPISGHTSVYWYQQALGLGLQFLLWYDEGEERNRGNFPPRFSGRQFPNYSSELNVNALELEDSALYLCASSWGSAAGGGTDTQYFGPGTRLTVL.